Following are 12 T cell receptor beta chains from one sample sequenced in a study of blood T cells in healthy people across ages. A second PCR of about 6 to 11 cycles used a sample-barcoded 5' primer and a J-beta primer mix. TCRdb analysed the 5' RACE reads with MiXCR anew, one entry per CDR3 protein. The table includes 1.5 million or so distinct CDR3 sequences, about 43% detected once. Sequencing was performed on blood. Every receptor here comes from a woman between 18 and 30 years old in good health.

Note on this clonotype: A much larger clone differs by one base, so this may be a read error. V is TRBV29-1 and J is TRBJ2-7; D not resolved. Germline lookup yields CDR1 SQVTM and CDR2 ANQGSEA. This CDR3 contains 13 residues. CDR3 protein: CGVTATLTYEQYF. CDR3 nucleotides: TGCGGCGTGACTGCTACTCTAACCTACGAGCAGTACTTC.

The chain links TRBV6-1 to TRBJ2-1; the match to TRBD1 covers 7 bases. The CDR3 is 13 residues long. Germline trimming cut 7 bases from V and 7 bases from J; bases unmatched to any gene: 7. CDR1 and CDR2 (germline): MNHNS, SASEGT. In nucleotides, the CDR3 is TGTGCCAGCAATCGACAGGGAAGAAATGAGCAGTTCTTC. Translation: CASNRQGRNEQFF.

This clonotype has ten or more counts. The gene calls are TRBV20-1 and TRBJ2-4; D not certain. Trimming cost V 3 bases and J 7 bases, with 13 bases left between them. The germline V gene has CDR1 DFQATT and CDR2 SNEGSKA (reference sequence). The length of the CDR3 is 13 residues. CDR3 in amino acids: CSARGSIGNIQYF. CDR3 DNA sequence: TGCAGTGCTAGGGGGTCCATCGGTAACATTCAGTACTTC.

This clonotype was seen only a few times. The chain joins TRBV10-3 to TRBJ2-1, with D perhaps TRBD1 or TRBD2 (6 bases each). This CDR3 region has 13 residues. Per germline, CDR1 ENHRY and CDR2 SYGVKD. Trimming left V 6 bases short and J 8 bases short, with 14 bases between. CDR3 in amino acids: CAIRGLGGDEQFF. CDR3 sequence (DNA): TGTGCCATCAGGGGGTTGGGGGGCGATGAGCAGTTCTTC.

The chain links TRBV10-2 to TRBJ2-3; tentatively, D is TRBD1 or TRBD2 (6 bases each). In germline, CDR1 is WSHSY, CDR2 SAAADI. This CDR3 is built from 17 residues. With 0 bases removed from V and 5 bases from J, the gap between germline ends came to 18 bases. The CDR3 protein is CASSESGRGPRGDTQYF. DNA for the CDR3: TGCGCCAGCAGTGAGTCCGGGCGGGGCCCCAGGGGAGATACGCAGTATTTT.

The CDR3 region is CASSQEDMGGGYGYTF. CDR3 coding DNA: TGCGCCAGCAGCCAAGAGGATATGGGGGGCGGCTATGGCTACACCTTC. V gene TRBV4-1 combines with J gene TRBJ1-2, with D possibly matching TRBD1 (6 bases). V was trimmed by 0 bases and J by 4 bases, leaving 15 bases between them. CDR3 length equals 16 residues. Germline-derived CDR1 and CDR2 are MGHRA and YSYEKL.

The sample holds a few counts of this clonotype. The J gene is TRBJ1-6, the V gene TRBV29-1, with a weak D call TRBD1 (5 bases). Germline CDR1 SQVTM, CDR2 ANQGSEA. Trimming took off 4 bases at V and 6 bases at J, with 13 bases between the two ends. This CDR3 has 14 amino acids. CDR3 protein: CSVGGGTANSPLHF. The CDR3 nucleotides are TGCAGCGTTGGGGGGGGGACCGCTAATTCACCCCTCCACTTT.

V is TRBV14 and J is TRBJ2-7, with 9 nucleotides matching TRBD1. This CDR3 contains 15 residues. From germline, CDR1 is SGHDN and CDR2 FVKESK. The J segment lost 5 bases and the V segment lost 0 bases, leaving 5 bases of the junction unmatched. The CDR3 region is CASSQEGTGYHEQYF. The CDR3 DNA reads TGTGCCAGCAGCCAAGAAGGGACAGGGTACCACGAGCAGTACTTC.

The chain has TRBV29-1 and TRBJ2-2; D gene unclear. This CDR3 contains 13 residues. The V end lost 6 bases, the J end lost 1 base, and 9 bases lay between the germline ends. Per germline, CDR1 SQVTM and CDR2 ANQGSEA. The CDR3 here is CSVGTVNTGELFF. For the CDR3, the DNA is TGCAGCGTAGGTACAGTGAACACCGGGGAGCTGTTTTTT.

This clonotype was recorded at least ten times. The J gene is TRBJ2-3, the V gene TRBV10-3; no firm D call. V lost 7 bases, J lost 6 bases, and 17 bases lay in between. Germline assignment: CDR1 ENHRY and CDR2 SYGVKD. This CDR3 is built from 14 residues. In DNA, the CDR3 is TGTGCCATCACCCCTCGAGGTCCTTTCGATACGCAGTATTTT. This codes for CAITPRGPFDTQYF.

This clonotype was counted only a few times. The chain carries TRBV10-3 and TRBJ2-1, with a possible D match to TRBD1 (6 bases). Germline lookup yields CDR1 ENHRY and CDR2 SYGVKD. V lost 8 bases to trimming and J lost 7 bases, with 18 bases between them. The CDR3 has 14 amino acids. This chain's CDR3 is CAISGTSASNEQFF. CDR3 DNA: TGTGCCATCTCCGGGACATCCGCTAGTAATGAGCAGTTCTTC.

This clonotype was seen only once. The V call is TRBV21-1, the J call TRBJ2-7; the DNA was not compared with TRBD2, the D call given in the table. TRBV21-1 counts as a pseudogene. The CDR3 sequence is 19 residues long. The CDR3 region has the DNA TGTGCCAGCAGCAAAGGCCACTGGATCGGGCGGGGGATCTCCTACGAGCAGTACTTC. This gives the protein CASSKGHWIGRGISYEQYF.